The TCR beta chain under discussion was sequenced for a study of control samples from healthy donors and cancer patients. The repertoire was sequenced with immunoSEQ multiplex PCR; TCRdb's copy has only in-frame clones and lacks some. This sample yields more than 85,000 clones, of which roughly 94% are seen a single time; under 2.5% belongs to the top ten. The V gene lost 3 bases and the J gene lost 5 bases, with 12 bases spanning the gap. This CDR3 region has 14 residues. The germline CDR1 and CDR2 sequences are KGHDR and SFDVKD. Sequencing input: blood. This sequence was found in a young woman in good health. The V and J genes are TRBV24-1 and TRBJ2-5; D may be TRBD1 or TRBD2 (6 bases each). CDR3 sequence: CATSDPGGGETQYF. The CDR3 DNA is TGTGCCACCAGTGATCCCGGAGGGGGGGAGACCCAGTACTTC.